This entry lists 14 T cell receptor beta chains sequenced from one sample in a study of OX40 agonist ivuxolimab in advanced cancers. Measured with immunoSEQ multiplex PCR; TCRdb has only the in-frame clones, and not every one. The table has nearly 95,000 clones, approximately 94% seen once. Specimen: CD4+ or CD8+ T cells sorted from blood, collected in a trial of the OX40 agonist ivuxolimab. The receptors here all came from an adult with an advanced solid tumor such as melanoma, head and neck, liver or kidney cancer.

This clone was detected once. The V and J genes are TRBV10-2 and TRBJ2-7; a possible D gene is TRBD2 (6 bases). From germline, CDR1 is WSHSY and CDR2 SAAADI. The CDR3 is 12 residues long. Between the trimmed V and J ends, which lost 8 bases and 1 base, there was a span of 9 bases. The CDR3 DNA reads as TGCGCCAGCCTGGGGGGTTCCTACGAGCAGTACTTC. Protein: CASLGGSYEQYF.

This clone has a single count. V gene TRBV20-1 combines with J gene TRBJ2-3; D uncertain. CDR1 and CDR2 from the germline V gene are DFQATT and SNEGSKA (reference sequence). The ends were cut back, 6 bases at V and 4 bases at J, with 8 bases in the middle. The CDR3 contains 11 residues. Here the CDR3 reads CSAATPDTQYF. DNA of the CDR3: TGCAGTGCCGCAACACCAGATACGCAGTATTTT.

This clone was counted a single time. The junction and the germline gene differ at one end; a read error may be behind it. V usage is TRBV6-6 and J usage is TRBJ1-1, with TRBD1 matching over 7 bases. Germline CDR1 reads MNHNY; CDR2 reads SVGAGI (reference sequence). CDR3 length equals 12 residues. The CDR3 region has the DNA TGTGCCAGCAGACAGGGGAACGCTGAAGCTTTCTTT. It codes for CASRQGNAEAFF.

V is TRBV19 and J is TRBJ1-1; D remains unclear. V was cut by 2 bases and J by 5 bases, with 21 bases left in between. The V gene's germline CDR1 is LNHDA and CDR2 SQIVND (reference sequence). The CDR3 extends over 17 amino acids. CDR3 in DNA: TGTGCCAGTAGTATATTAGCGGGCCGTAGAGGAGGAACTGAAGCTTTCTTT. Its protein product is CASSILAGRRGGTEAFF.

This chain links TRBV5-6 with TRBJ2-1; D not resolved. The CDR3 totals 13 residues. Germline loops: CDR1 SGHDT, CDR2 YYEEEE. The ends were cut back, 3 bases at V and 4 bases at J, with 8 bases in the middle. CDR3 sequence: CASSSRHYNEQFF. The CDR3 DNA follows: TGTGCCAGCAGCTCGAGACATTACAATGAGCAGTTCTTC.

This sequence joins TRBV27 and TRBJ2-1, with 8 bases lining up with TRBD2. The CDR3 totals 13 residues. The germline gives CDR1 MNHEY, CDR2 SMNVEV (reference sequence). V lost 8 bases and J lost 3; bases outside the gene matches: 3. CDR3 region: CASRTSNYNEQFF. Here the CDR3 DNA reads TGTGCCAGCCGGACTAGCAACTACAATGAGCAGTTCTTC.

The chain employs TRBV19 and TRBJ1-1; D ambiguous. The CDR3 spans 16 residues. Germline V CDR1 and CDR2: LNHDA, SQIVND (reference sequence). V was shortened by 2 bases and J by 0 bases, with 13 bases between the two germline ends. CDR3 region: CASSIRSGLMNTEAFF. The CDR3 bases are TGTGCCAGTAGTATAAGATCCGGCCTTATGAACACTGAAGCTTTCTTT.

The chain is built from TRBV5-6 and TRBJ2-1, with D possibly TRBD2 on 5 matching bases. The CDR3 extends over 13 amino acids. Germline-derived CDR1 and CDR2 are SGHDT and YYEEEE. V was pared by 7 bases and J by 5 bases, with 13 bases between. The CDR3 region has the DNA TGTGCCAGCGGACTGGGCCCTAACAATGAGCAGTTCTTC. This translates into CASGLGPNNEQFF.

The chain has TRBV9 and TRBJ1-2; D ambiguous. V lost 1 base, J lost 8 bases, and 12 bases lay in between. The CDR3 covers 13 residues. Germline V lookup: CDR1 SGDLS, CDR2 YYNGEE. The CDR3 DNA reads TGTGCCAGCAGCGTAAAAGGTAGTAGCGGCTACACCTTC. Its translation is CASSVKGSSGYTF.

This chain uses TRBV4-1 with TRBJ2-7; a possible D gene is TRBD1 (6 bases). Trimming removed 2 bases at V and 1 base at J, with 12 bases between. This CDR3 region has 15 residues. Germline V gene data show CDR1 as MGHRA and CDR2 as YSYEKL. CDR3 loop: CASSQLDRSSYEQYF. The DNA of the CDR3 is TGCGCCAGCAGCCAACTTGACAGGTCATCCTACGAGCAGTACTTC.

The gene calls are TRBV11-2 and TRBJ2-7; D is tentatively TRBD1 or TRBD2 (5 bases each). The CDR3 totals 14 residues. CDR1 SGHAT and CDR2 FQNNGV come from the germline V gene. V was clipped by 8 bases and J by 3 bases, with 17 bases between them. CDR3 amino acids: CASGPPGDHYEQYF. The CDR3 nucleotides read TGTGCCAGCGGGCCACCCGGGGACCACTACGAGCAGTACTTC.

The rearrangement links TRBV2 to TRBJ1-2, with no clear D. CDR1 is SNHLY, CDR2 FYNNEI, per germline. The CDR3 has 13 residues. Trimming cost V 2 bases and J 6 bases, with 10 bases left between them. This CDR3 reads CASSESQPDGYTF. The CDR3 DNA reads TGTGCCAGCAGTGAAAGTCAGCCCGATGGCTACACCTTC.

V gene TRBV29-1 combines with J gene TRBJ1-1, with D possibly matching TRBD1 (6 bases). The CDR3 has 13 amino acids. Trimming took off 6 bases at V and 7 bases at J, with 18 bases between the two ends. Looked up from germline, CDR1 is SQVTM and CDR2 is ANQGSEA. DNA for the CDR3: TGCAGCGTCCCCTTCGGGGGGCTTGGTGAAGCTTTCTTT. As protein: CSVPFGGLGEAFF.

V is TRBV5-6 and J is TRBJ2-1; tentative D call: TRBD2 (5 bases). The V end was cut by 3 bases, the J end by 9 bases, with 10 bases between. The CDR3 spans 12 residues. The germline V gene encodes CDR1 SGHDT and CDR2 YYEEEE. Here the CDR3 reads CASSSGEGEQFF. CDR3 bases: TGTGCCAGCAGCTCCGGAGAGGGTGAGCAGTTCTTC.